This T cell receptor (beta chain) emerged from a study of identical twins. One entry per CDR3 protein, called by TCRdb with MiXCR from the 5' RACE reads. Among 200,000 to 250,000 distinct CDR3 sequences listed, around 8.1% were seen once. Germline-derived CDR1 and CDR2 are KGHDR and SFDVKD. The CDR3 has 16 residues. The V gene end was trimmed by 4 bases and the J gene end by 2 bases; junction bases not matched to a gene: 10. The same sample was also used in a study of yellow fever vaccine responses in identical twins.

This clonotype was obtained from a woman aged 18-29 years in good health. This chain links TRBV24-1 with TRBJ2-7; TRBD2 matches 7 bases. Material for sequencing was memory (CD45RO+) T cells sorted from blood. In DNA form, the CDR3 reads TGTGCCACCAGTGACTCGATGCGGGGGACCCCCTACGAGCAGTACTTC. This sequence encodes CATSDSMRGTPYEQYF.